This section outlines one T cell receptor beta chain sequence together with its context. No antigen is known for it. This CDR3 has 12 amino acids. Germline V gene data show CDR1 as SGHDT and CDR2 as YYEEEE. V gave up 1 base and J gave up 1 base, with 2 bases separating them. Together with a sample-barcoded 5' primer, a J-beta primer mix was included in a second PCR lasting 7 to 11 cycles. Each CDR3 protein gets one entry after TCRdb re-called the 5' RACE reads with MiXCR. The data show hundreds of thousands of distinct CDR3 sequences, roughly 41% seen once. This entry belongs to a study of blood T cells in healthy people across ages. Whole-study results and caveats: Per million T cells, TCR beta diversity dropped roughly linearly as age increased.

Every sample yielded at least 6.5 million isolated PBMCs. Total RNA amounts of at least 6 micrograms were extracted per sample. V is TRBV5-6 and J is TRBJ1-1; D uncertain. Sequencing was performed on blood. The TCR sequence derives from a man older than 75 in good health. This CDR3 reads CASSLPNTEAFF. CDR3 in DNA: TGTGCCAGCAGCTTGCCGAACACTGAAGCTTTCTTT.